Below, one T cell receptor beta chain is given with its context. The specificity of this receptor is unknown. Qualities for individual bases were not recorded, and no much larger clone is one base off. V lost 0 bases and J lost 5 bases; the stretch between them is 12 bases long. From cysteine to phenylalanine, the CDR3 is 14 amino acids long. The DNA shown is the 42-base CDR3, in frame from base 1. From a lookup of the germline V gene, CDR1 and CDR2 are SGHTS and YDEGEE. Using the deep immunoSEQ assay, TCR CDR3 regions were amplified from genomic DNA by multiplex PCR. Extracted genomic DNA from each cell subset was distributed evenly across all wells of several immunoSEQ 96-well plates, and each plate was treated as a replicate. For sorted subsets, around 200 ng genomic DNA, equal to 30,000 or so T cell genomes, was loaded into each replicate PCR. The purified libraries were quantified using a Qubit 3.0 fluorometer, sized with a Bioanalyzer 2100, and then quantified again using the KAPA Library Quantification kit. Every immunoSEQ 96-well plate was sequenced on a separate single-read 150-cycle Illumina NextSeq 550 flow cell. As for how the authors treated the data: Because only junctional sequences without quality scores were contained in the immunoSEQ output, filtering matching that applied to full-length reads could not be performed. To assign V/J genes and CDR3, sequences were annotated using PyIR, a Python wrapper for IgBLAST v1.9, with IMGT germline references. Reads were filtered out if the reads had weak V/J assignments (E-value above 1e-6), no CDR3, stop codons, out-of-frame junctions, or ambiguous translated residues. V3J clonotypes were defined by identical inferred V gene, J gene, and CDR3 amino acid sequence. Percentage overlap between repertoires was computed as shared unique clonotypes divided by the size of the smaller repertoire. RTK rarefaction, the Chao1 estimator, and Recon v2.1 estimates of unobserved clonotypes were used to assess repertoire richness. For all TCRbeta clonotypes obtained by the gDNA method from a handful of donors, generation probabilities were computed with OLGA. The table was pulled from immuneACCESS by TCRdb, which kept in-frame rearrangements only. Such tables lose some clones; where checked, under half of the loss comes from unresolved V genes, and the rest has no known cause. The V and J calls and clone size come from that table; D and trimming were worked out from the DNA. The sample table lists around 1.4 million clones, about 98.5% of them with a count of one. Approximately 0.4% of the sample is taken by the ten largest.

This specimen belongs to a study of shared clonotypes between healthy human individuals (dated by TCRdb to the early 2020s). Study-wide context: The cohort included three men and a couple of women between 18 and 49 years of age. Per donor, leukapheresis produced somewhere between about 0.8 and 9 billion PBMCs. For each donor, CD4 naive and CD4 memory were each run on three plates, CD8 naive on two plates, and CD8 memory on one plate. To estimate repertoire size and how much clonotype sharing occurs between individuals, the study deeply sequenced the blood TCR repertoires of five healthy adults. Different laboratories and diverse techniques were used to prepare libraries and sequence TCR repertoires, to increase sequencing depth and limit assay-specific biases. What the research found in general, with its limitations: Only blood was sampled, and tissue TCR repertoires likely differ from those in blood. Based on pairwise subsampling, the degree of clonotype sharing among donors was expected to be affected by sequencing depth. Because the study included a small number of donors, the genetic and exposure-history diversity represented was limited. When four donors were compared, the shared fraction of clonotypes was around 4.6% for naive CD4, 3.5% to 4% for naive CD8, more than 2% for memory CD4, and 0.4% for memory CD8. Incomplete sequencing was indicated by rarefaction of sorted-subset datasets, despite the large sequencing depth. Naive subsets generally had larger estimated clonotype richness than memory subsets did. Compared with non-shared clonotypes, clonotypes shared by all four sorted-subset donors had higher generation probabilities.

The donors were healthy, HIV-negative adults with no recently reported acute infections or vaccinations. All donors were Caucasian adults living in Nashville, Tennessee, USA. CD4+ T cells were enriched by magnetic negative selection, after which naive cells were positively selected on CD45RA and the negative fraction was taken as the memory subset. After blood collection by leukapheresis, PBMCs were isolated using Ficoll-Histopaque density gradient centrifugation and then cryopreserved in the vapor phase of liquid nitrogen. Analytical flow cytometry was used to check the purity and quantity of each magnetically sorted T cell population. Genomic DNA was isolated from each sorted fraction and quantified by UV absorbance on a Nanodrop 2000c.

The rearranged segments are TRBV5-8 and TRBJ2-7, and the D gene may be TRBD2, 5 bases matching. The TCR was taken from a young man in good health. The sequencing input was naive CD4+ T cells sorted from blood. The cell subset or site label on this specimen signifies: CD45RA+ positively selected. Read as DNA, the sequence is TGTGCCAGCAGCTTGGAACGGGGTATCCACGAGCAGTACTTC. Its product reads: CASSLERGIHEQYF.